This is a list of T cell receptor beta chains from one sample in a study of cytomegalovirus exposure and HLA in healthy donors. Clones were read by immunoSEQ multiplex PCR, and TCRdb kept only the in-frame ones, dropping some. The table shows fewer than 200,000 clones, with around 84% occurring only once. Sequenced sample: PBMCs. These receptors came from a man aged 18-30 years in good health and CMV-seropositive. CDR3s include the opening cysteine and the closing phenylalanine or tryptophan. The D gene is left open where the match is weak.

j_gene,d_gene,v_gene,CDR3aa,CDR3nt
TRBJ1-2,.,TRBV19,CATLGTPWINYGYTF,TGTGCCACCCTCGGGACACCTTGGATCAACTATGGCTACACCTTC
TRBJ2-7,TRBD1,TRBV5-1,CASRTTGAYEQYF,TGCGCCAGCCGTACAACAGGGGCCTACGAGCAGTACTTC
TRBJ1-2,.,TRBV7-2,CASSLLQVDYGYTF,TGTGCCAGCAGCTTACTCCAGGTGGACTATGGCTACACCTTC
TRBJ1-2,TRBD1,TRBV5-3,CARIRTGNFSNYGYTF,TGTGCCAGAATACGGACAGGGAATTTTTCTAACTATGGCTACACCTTC
TRBJ2-2,.,TRBV7-2,CASSLAAAGELFF,TGTGCCAGCAGCTTAGCAGCGGCTGGGGAGCTGTTTTTT
TRBJ1-1,TRBD1,TRBV10-3,CAISESGVGTGIRGTEAFF,TGTGCCATCAGTGAGTCGGGGGTTGGGACAGGGATTCGTGGGACTGAAGCTTTCTTT
TRBJ2-5,.,TRBV7-2,CASSFSAGWKETQYF,TGTGCCAGCAGCTTCAGCGCCGGGTGGAAAGAGACCCAGTACTTC
TRBJ2-7,TRBD1,TRBV11-2,CASSFINRDRGVYEQYF,TGTGCCAGCAGCTTTATCAACCGGGACAGGGGAGTCTACGAGCAGTACTTC
TRBJ2-7,.,TRBV7-2,CASSLVFGQGEQYF,TGTGCCAGCAGCTTAGTCTTTGGTCAGGGGGAGCAGTACTTC
TRBJ2-3,TRBD2,TRBV2,CASSEEASGGGF,TGTGCCAGCAGTGAAGAGGCTAGCGGAGGAGGATTT
TRBJ2-5,.,TRBV2,CASTEQRETQYF,TGTGCCAGCACCGAGCAGAGGGAGACCCAGTACTTC